This is a list of T cell receptor beta chains from one sample in a study of metastatic and nonmetastatic thyroid tumors. TCRdb re-processed the PCR reads through MiXCR. The data show under 8,500 clones, more than 30% seen once. Sequenced input: tumor tissue. All receptors derive from a female donor with papillary thyroid cancer or a benign thyroid nodule (not recorded which). Some clones in this sample may be carry-over from other donors' samples. Each CDR3 is given with its conserved first and last residue. Fields, in order: clone size, D gene, V gene, J gene, CDR3 protein, CDR3 DNA. The D gene is left open where the match is weak. Rows give clone size only sometimes, using once, few, many, or a class for an expanded clone.

>NA|NA|TRBV30|TRBJ1-2
CAWSVSYGYTF
TGTGCCTGGAGTGTCTCCTATGGCTACACCTTC
>medium-sized|NA|TRBV6-1|TRBJ2-3
CASSPTGGTDTQYF
TGTGCCAGCAGTCCCACCGGGGGAACAGATACGCAGTATTTT
>medium-sized|TRBD2|TRBV20-1|TRBJ2-1
CSALASGGTYSYNEQFF
TGCAGTGCTCTCGCTAGCGGGGGGACTTACTCCTACAATGAGCAGTTCTTC
>once|NA|TRBV9|TRBJ2-3
CASSVDRGGDTQYF
TGTGCCAGCAGCGTAGACCGGGGCGGAGATACGCAGTATTTT
>few|NA|TRBV10-3|TRBJ1-2
CAISESQGANYGYTF
TGTGCCATCAGTGAGTCCCAGGGAGCTAACTATGGCTACACCTTC
>NA|NA|TRBV28|TRBJ2-2
CASSPIDRRAGDLFF
TGTGCCAGCAGTCCTATCGACCGGAGGGCCGGGGATCTGTTTTTT
>few|NA|TRBV27|TRBJ2-7
CASSKGDAYEQYF
TGTGCCAGCAGTAAAGGGGACGCATACGAGCAGTACTTC
>many|NA|TRBV11-1|TRBJ1-1
CASSFSRDAYTEAFF
TGTGCCAGCAGCTTTAGCCGGGACGCATACACTGAAGCTTTCTTT
>medium-sized|TRBD1|TRBV27|TRBJ1-2
CASSLDRATGYTF
TGTGCCAGCAGTCTGGACAGGGCGACGGGCTACACCTTC
>NA|NA|TRBV5-1|TRBJ1-1
CASSLVTGRPMNTEAFF
TGCGCCAGCAGCTTGGTAACAGGGCGTCCGATGAACACTGAAGCTTTCTTT
>few|NA|TRBV7-8|TRBJ2-7
CASSPYYEQYF
TGTGCCAGCAGCCCATACTACGAGCAGTACTTC
>medium-sized|NA|TRBV7-2|TRBJ2-1
CASSLVESGRHEQFF
TGTGCCAGCAGCTTAGTCGAATCAGGGAGGCATGAGCAGTTCTTC
>NA|TRBD1|TRBV30|TRBJ1-2
CAWSVTGQGAGGYTF
TGTGCCTGGAGTGTAACTGGACAGGGGGCCGGTGGCTACACCTTC
>many|TRBD1|TRBV5-4|TRBJ2-5
CASSTGGLETQYF
TGTGCCAGCAGCACAGGGGGGTTGGAGACCCAGTACTTC
>many|NA|TRBV7-2|TRBJ1-1
CASSELRRIEAFF
TGTGCCAGCAGCGAACTAAGGCGGATTGAAGCTTTCTTT
>NA|NA|TRBV20-1|TRBJ2-7
CSARVIGDYEQYF
TGCAGTGCTAGAGTTATCGGGGACTACGAGCAGTACTTC
>many|NA|TRBV5-4|TRBJ2-7
CASSYRPIYEQYF
TGTGCCAGCAGCTACCGACCGATCTACGAGCAGTACTTC
>few|NA|TRBV20-1|TRBJ1-5
CSALESGANQPQHF
TGCAGTGCTTTAGAGTCGGGGGCGAATCAGCCCCAGCATTTT
>NA|NA|TRBV12-3/TRBV12-4|TRBJ2-7
CASNKDGTSYEQYF
TGTGCCAGCAACAAAGACGGGACGAGCTACGAGCAGTACTTC
>NA|NA|TRBV10-1|TRBJ2-7
CASSETGYEQYF
TGCGCCAGCAGTGAGACCGGATACGAGCAGTACTTC
>many|TRBD1|TRBV19|TRBJ2-3
CASSSQTLRTGASTDTQYF
TGTGCCAGTAGTAGCCAGACCTTAAGGACAGGGGCCAGCACAGATACGCAGTATTTT
>NA|NA|TRBV25-1|TRBJ1-1
CASSDSCLGSFF
TGTGCCAGCAGTGACTCGTGTTTGGGGTCTTTCTTT
>many|NA|TRBV7-2|TRBJ1-4
CASSLVRAEKLFF
TGTGCCAGCAGCTTAGTACGGGCCGAAAAACTGTTTTTT
>NA|NA|TRBV28|TRBJ1-1
CASQDGQPGEAFF
TGTGCCAGCCAAGACGGACAGCCAGGGGAAGCTTTCTTT
>medium-sized|TRBD1|TRBV28|TRBJ1-4
CASSLGQGANEKLFF
TGTGCCAGCAGTTTAGGACAGGGAGCTAATGAAAAACTGTTTTTT
>medium-sized|TRBD1|TRBV6-1|TRBJ1-5
CASSPHRGNQPQHF
TGTGCCAGCAGTCCTCACAGGGGAAATCAGCCCCAGCATTTT
>NA|TRBD1|TRBV20-1|TRBJ2-2
CSARGTGDTGELFF
TGCAGTGCTAGAGGGACAGGGGACACCGGGGAGCTGTTTTTT
>few|TRBD2|TRBV6-1|TRBJ2-2
CASSELAGGHGELFF
TGTGCCAGCAGTGAACTAGCGGGAGGGCACGGGGAGCTGTTTTTT
>NA|NA|TRBV5-5|TRBJ1-5
CDSSLDQGGQRQHF
TGTGACAGCAGCTTGGACCAGGGAGGTCAGCGCCAGCATTTT
>NA|NA|TRBV27|TRBJ2-1
CASSSSESSYNEQFF
TGTGCCAGCAGCTCTAGTGAAAGCTCCTACAATGAGCAGTTCTTC
>NA|NA|TRBV6-2/TRBV6-3|TRBJ2-1
CASSYPPGGIYNEQFF
TGTGCCAGCAGTTACCCTCCGGGGGGCATCTACAATGAGCAGTTCTTC
>medium-sized|NA|TRBV30|TRBJ1-1
CAWIRNTEAFF
TGTGCCTGGATCAGAAACACTGAAGCTTTCTTT
>many|NA|TRBV11-2|TRBJ2-3
CASSLGYTSTDTQYF
TGTGCCAGCAGCTTAGGGTACACAAGCACAGATACGCAGTATTTT
>once|NA|TRBV30|TRBJ1-6
CAWSVKGVWNSPLHF
TGTGCCTGGAGTGTCAAAGGGGTATGGAATTCACCCCTCCACTTT
>NA|NA|TRBV20-1|TRBJ1-1
CTVDSRRTEAFF
TGCACCGTGGACTCCCGACGGACTGAAGCTTTCTTT
>medium-sized|NA|TRBV20-1|TRBJ1-5
CSASPFPGRDEPQHF
TGCAGTGCTAGTCCTTTCCCGGGCCGGGATGAGCCCCAGCATTTT
>few|NA|TRBV27|TRBJ2-1
CASSPRQCSSYNEQFF
TGTGCCAGCAGTCCCCGACAGTGCAGCTCCTACAATGAGCAGTTCTTC
>few|TRBD1|TRBV6-2/TRBV6-3|TRBJ1-1
CASSYPTGGDTEAFF
TGTGCCAGCAGTTACCCGACAGGGGGAGACACTGAAGCTTTCTTT
>medium-sized|NA|TRBV29-1|TRBJ1-1
CSVARGGTEAFF
TGCAGCGTTGCGAGGGGTGGCACTGAAGCTTTCTTT
>medium-sized|NA|TRBV4-2|TRBJ1-2
CASSQEPVGGGYTF
TGTGCCAGCAGCCAAGAGCCCGTAGGCGGGGGCTACACCTTC
>many|NA|TRBV7-2|TRBJ1-6
CASSLAVYRSLSPLHF
TGTGCCAGCAGCTTAGCGGTTTACAGGTCCTTATCACCCCTCCACTTT
>many|NA|TRBV7-2|TRBJ2-7
CASSPEVMREQYF
TGTGCCAGCAGCCCGGAAGTTATGAGGGAGCAGTACTTC
>many|NA|TRBV6-1|TRBJ2-7
CASSGTGTYEQYF
TGTGCCAGCAGCGGGACTGGAACTTACGAGCAGTACTTC
>many|NA|TRBV19|TRBJ2-3
CASSISGGSGTDTQYF
TGTGCCAGTAGTATTTCCGGGGGTTCGGGCACAGATACGCAGTATTTT
>medium-sized|NA|TRBV19|TRBJ1-1
CASSINHGREAFF
TGTGCCAGTAGTATCAACCACGGCAGGGAAGCTTTCTTT
>few|NA|TRBV6-1|TRBJ2-7
CASSKPYYEQYF
TGTGCCAGCAGCAAACCCTATTACGAGCAGTACTTC
>medium-sized|NA|TRBV12-3/TRBV12-4|TRBJ1-2
CASRPSQGLGYGYTF
TGTGCCAGCAGACCGTCACAGGGTCTAGGCTATGGCTACACCTTC
>many|NA|TRBV12-3/TRBV12-4|TRBJ1-5
CASSLTHNQPQHF
TGTGCCAGCAGTTTAACACATAATCAGCCCCAGCATTTT
>NA|NA|TRBV2|TRBJ1-5
CASSYRDTSNQPQHF
TGTGCCAGCAGTTACCGGGACACTAGCAATCAGCCCCAGCATTTT
>NA|NA|TRBV18|TRBJ1-2
CAGSPPHRAVGGYTF
TGTGCCGGCTCACCACCCCACAGGGCTGTAGGGGGCTACACCTTC
>few|TRBD1|TRBV12-3/TRBV12-4|TRBJ2-7
CASRPGTEYEQYF
TGTGCCAGCAGGCCCGGGACAGAATACGAGCAGTACTTC
>medium-sized|NA|TRBV10-3|TRBJ2-3
CAISESTGTDTQYF
TGTGCCATCAGTGAGTCGACGGGGACAGATACGCAGTATTTT